The entry that follows covers one T cell receptor beta chain sequence. The antigen is not known. TCRdb independently ran MiXCR on the reads; one entry per CDR3 protein. The sample has around 330,000 distinct CDR3 sequences; roughly 16% are singletons. The data were taken from a study of T cell repertoires in cytomegalovirus infection. Study at large: Carrying CMV and the relevant HLA type showed in public TCR beta signatures. Study-level points and caveats: CMV-specific HLA-C-restricted TCR beta clonotypes dominated the ex vivo response.

Germline CDR1 is MDHEN and CDR2 is SYDVKM. V dropped 5 bases and J dropped 16 bases, with 15 bases sitting between them. The length of the CDR3 is 11 residues. This chain links TRBV28 with TRBJ1-5; TRBD1 might be the D (5 bases). The receptor comes from a human donor in good health (CMV status not recorded). Some clones in this sample may be carry-over from other donors' samples. Material: PBMCs. CDR3 residues: CASSVSGTSHF. DNA for the CDR3: TGTGCCAGCAGTGTATCCGGGACCTCCCATTTT. The full variable domain, completed using reference TRBV28 and TRBJ1-5, is DVKVTQSSRYLVKRTGEKVFLECVQDMDHENMFWYRQDPGLGLRLIYFSYDVKMKEKGDIPEGYSVSREKKERFSLILESASTNQTSMYLCASSVSGTSHFGDGTRLSIL.